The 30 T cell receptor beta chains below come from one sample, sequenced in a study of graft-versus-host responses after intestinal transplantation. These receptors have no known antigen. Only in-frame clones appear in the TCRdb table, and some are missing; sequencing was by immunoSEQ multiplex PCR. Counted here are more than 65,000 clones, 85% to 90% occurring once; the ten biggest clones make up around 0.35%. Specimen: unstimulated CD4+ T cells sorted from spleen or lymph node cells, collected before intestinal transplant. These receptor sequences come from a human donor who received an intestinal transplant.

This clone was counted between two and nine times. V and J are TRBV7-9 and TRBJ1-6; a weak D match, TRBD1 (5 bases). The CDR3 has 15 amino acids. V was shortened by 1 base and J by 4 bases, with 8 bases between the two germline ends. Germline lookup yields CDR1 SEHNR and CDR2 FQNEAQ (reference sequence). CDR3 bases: TGTGCCAGCAGCTTAGGCAGGGCATATAATTCACCCCTCCACTTT. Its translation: CASSLGRAYNSPLHF.

The CDR3 bases are TGTGCCAGCTCACCACCCGGGGTTTTGGCCAAAAACATTCAGTACTTC. It is translated as CASSPPGVLAKNIQYF. This chain joins TRBV18 and TRBJ2-4; TRBD2 is a possible D gene (5 bases). CDR1 and CDR2 from the germline V gene are KGHSH and LQKENI. V dropped 0 bases and J dropped 1 base, with 10 bases sitting between them. The CDR3 sequence is 16 residues long.

The CDR3 nucleotides read TGTGCCAGCAGTCCGATACGGACAGTCTACGAGCAGTACTTC. Amino acids: CASSPIRTVYEQYF. V is TRBV6-9 and J is TRBJ2-7; the D gene is possibly TRBD1 (6 bases). Trimming pared 5 bases from V and 3 bases from J, leaving 14 bases between. CDR1 is MNHGY and CDR2 is SVAAGI in the germline V gene. This CDR3 contains 14 residues.

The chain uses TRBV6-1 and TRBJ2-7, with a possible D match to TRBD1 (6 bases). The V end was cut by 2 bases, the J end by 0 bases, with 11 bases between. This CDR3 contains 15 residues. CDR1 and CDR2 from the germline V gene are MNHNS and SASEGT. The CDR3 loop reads CASSEPTGSSYEQYF. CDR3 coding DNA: TGTGCCAGCAGTGAACCGACAGGATCCTCCTACGAGCAGTACTTC.

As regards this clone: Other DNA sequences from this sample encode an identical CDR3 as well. The CDR3 loop is CASSSTSGGAYEQYF. CDR3 DNA: TGCGCCAGCAGTTCGACTTCGGGGGGCGCGTACGAGCAGTACTTC. This chain uses TRBV5-1 with TRBJ2-7, with a tentative D call TRBD2 (7 bases). Trimming removed 5 bases at V and 4 bases at J, with 19 bases between. CDR1 and CDR2 (germline): SGHRS, YFSETQ. This CDR3 comprises 15 residues.

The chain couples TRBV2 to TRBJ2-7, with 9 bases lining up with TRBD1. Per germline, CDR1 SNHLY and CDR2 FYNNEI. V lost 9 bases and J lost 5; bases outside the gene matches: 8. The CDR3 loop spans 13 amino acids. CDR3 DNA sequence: TGTGCCAGTACCGGGACAGGGCGTAACGAGCAGTACTTC. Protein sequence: CASTGTGRNEQYF.

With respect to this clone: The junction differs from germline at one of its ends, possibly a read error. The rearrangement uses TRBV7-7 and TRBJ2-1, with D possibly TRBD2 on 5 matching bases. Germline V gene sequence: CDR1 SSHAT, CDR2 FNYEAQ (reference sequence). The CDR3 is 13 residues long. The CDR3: CASSLDVRAEQFF. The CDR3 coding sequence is TGTGCTAGCAGCTTAGATGTGAGGGCTGAGCAGTTCTTC.

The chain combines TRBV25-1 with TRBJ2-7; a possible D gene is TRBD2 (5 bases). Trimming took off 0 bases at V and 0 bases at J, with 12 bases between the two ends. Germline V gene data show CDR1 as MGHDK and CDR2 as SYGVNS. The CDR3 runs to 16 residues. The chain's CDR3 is CASSEYPGFNSYEQYF. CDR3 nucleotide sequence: TGTGCCAGCAGTGAATATCCGGGATTTAACTCCTACGAGCAGTACTTC.

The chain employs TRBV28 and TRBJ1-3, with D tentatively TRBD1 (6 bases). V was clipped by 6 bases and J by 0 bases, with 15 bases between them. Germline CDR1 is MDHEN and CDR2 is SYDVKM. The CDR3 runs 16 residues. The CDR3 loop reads CASSWGGQISGNTIYF. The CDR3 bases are TGTGCCAGCAGCTGGGGGGGACAAATCTCTGGAAACACCATATATTTT.

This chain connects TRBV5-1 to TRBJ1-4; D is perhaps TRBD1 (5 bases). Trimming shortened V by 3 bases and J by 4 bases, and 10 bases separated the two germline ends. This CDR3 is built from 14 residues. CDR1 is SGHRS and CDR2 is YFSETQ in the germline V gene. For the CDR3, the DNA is TGCGCCAGCAGCTCACTGGGGGGTAATGAAAAACTGTTTTTT. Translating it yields CASSSLGGNEKLFF.

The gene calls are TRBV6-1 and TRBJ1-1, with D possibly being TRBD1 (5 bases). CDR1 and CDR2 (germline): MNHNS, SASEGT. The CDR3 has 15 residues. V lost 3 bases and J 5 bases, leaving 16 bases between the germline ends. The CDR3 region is CASSDGGTGSTEAFF. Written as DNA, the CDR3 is TGTGCCAGCAGTGATGGGGGGACGGGGTCGACTGAAGCTTTCTTT.

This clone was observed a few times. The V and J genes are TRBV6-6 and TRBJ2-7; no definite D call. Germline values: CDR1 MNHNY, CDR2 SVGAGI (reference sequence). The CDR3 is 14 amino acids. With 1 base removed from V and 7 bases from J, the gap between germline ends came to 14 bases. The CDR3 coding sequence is TGTGCCAGCAGTTACTTTTTCAGCGCCGTGGAGCAGTACTTC. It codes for CASSYFFSAVEQYF.

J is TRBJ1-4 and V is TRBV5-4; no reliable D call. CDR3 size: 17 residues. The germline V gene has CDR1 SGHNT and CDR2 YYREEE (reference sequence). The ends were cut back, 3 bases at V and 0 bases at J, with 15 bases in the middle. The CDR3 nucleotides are TGTGCCAGCAGCTGGGGAGGCACCGGCCCAACTAATGAAAAACTGTTTTTT. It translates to CASSWGGTGPTNEKLFF.

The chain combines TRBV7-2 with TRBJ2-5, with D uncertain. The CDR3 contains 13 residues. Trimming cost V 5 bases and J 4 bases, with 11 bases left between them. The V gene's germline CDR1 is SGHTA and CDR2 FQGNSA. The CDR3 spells CASSQTFGETQYF. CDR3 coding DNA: TGTGCCAGCAGCCAGACTTTCGGAGAGACCCAGTACTTC.

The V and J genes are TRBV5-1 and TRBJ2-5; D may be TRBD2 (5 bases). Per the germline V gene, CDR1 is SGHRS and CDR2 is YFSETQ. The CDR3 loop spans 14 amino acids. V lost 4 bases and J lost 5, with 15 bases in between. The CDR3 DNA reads TGCGCCAGCAGCGGAGGACGGCCTGGGGAGACCCAGTACTTC. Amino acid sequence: CASSGGRPGETQYF.

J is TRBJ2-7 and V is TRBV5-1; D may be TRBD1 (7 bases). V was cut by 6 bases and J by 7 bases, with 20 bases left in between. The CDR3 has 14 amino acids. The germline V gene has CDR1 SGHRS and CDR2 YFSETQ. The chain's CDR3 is CASMHRGGLGEQYF. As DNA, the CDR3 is TGCGCCAGCATGCACAGGGGAGGTCTGGGGGAGCAGTACTTC.

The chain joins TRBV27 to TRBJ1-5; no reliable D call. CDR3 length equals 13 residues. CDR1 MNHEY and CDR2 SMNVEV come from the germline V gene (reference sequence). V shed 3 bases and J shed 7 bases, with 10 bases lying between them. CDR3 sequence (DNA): TGTGCCAGCAGTTTCCAGGAAGGCCAGCCCCAGCATTTT. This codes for CASSFQEGQPQHF.

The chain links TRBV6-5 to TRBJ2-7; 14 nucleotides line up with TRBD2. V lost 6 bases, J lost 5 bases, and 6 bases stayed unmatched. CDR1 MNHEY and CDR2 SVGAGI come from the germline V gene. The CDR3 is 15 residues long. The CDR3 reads CASRYRGLAGDEQYF. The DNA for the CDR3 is TGTGCCAGCAGGTACCGGGGACTAGCGGGAGACGAGCAGTACTTC.

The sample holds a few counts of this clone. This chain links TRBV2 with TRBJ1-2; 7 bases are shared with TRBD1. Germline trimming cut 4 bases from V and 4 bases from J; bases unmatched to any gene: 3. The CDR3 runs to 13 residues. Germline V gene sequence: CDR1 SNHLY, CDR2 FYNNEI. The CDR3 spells CASSATGIYGYTF. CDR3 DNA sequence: TGTGCCAGCAGTGCGACAGGGATCTATGGCTACACCTTC.

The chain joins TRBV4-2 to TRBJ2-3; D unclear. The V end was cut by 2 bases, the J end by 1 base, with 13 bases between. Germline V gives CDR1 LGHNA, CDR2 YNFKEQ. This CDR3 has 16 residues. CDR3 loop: CASSQFPETRTDTQYF. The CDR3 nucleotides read TGTGCCAGCAGCCAATTCCCGGAGACCCGCACAGATACGCAGTATTTT.

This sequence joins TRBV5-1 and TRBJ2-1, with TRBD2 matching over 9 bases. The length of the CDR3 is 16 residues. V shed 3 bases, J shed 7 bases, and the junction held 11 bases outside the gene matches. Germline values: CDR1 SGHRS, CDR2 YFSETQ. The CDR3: CASSSMGGGAINEQFF. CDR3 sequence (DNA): TGCGCCAGCAGCTCCATGGGCGGGGGGGCCATAAATGAGCAGTTCTTC.

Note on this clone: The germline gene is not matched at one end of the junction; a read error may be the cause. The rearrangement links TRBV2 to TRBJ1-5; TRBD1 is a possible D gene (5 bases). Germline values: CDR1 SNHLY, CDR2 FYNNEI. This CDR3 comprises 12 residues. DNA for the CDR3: TGTGCCAGCAGTGAAGGACCCAGGGAATCGGCCTTT. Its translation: CASSEGPRESAF.

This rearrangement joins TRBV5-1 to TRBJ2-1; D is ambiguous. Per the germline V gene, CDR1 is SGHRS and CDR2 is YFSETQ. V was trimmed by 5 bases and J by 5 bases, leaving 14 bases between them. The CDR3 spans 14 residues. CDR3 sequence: CASSPSISDNEQFF. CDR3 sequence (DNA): TGCGCCAGCAGTCCCTCGATATCGGACAATGAGCAGTTCTTC.

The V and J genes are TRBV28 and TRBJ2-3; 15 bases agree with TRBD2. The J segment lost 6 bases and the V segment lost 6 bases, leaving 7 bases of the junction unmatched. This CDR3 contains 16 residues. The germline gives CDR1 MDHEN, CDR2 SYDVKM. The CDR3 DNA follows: TGTGCCAGCAGCCCGGGACTAGCGGGGGGCTGGGATACGCAGTATTTT. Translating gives CASSPGLAGGWDTQYF. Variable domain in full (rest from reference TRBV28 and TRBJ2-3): DVKVTQSSRYLVKRTGEKVFLECVQDMDHENMFWYRQDPGLGLRLIYFSYDVKMKEKGDIPEGYSVSREKKERFSLILESASTNQTSMYLCASSPGLAGGWDTQYFGPGTRLTVL.

CDR3 region: CASSPRPEAGGPYEQYF. CDR3 in DNA: TGTGCCAGTAGTCCCAGGCCCGAAGCGGGAGGGCCCTACGAGCAGTACTTC. The chain uses TRBV19 and TRBJ2-7; 10 bases are shared with TRBD2. Germline assignment: CDR1 LNHDA and CDR2 SQIVND (reference sequence). V dropped 5 bases and J dropped 2; count of bases not matched to a gene: 12. This CDR3 spans 17 amino acids.

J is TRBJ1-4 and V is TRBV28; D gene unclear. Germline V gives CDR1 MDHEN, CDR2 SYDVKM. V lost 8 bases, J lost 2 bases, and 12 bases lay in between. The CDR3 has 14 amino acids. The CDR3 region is CASFRGSTNEKLFF. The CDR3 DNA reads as TGTGCCAGCTTCCGGGGATCGACTAATGAAAAACTGTTTTTT.

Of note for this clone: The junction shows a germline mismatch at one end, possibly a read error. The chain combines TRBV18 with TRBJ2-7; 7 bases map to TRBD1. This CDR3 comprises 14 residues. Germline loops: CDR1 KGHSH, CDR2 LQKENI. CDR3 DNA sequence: TGTGCCAGCGCACCCAGGACAGGTTCCTACGAGCAGTACTTC. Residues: CASAPRTGSYEQYF.

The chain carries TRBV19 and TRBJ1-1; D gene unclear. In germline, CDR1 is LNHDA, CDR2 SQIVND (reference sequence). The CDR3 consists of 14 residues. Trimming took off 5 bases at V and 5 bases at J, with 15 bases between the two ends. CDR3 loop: CASSPLTLETEAFF. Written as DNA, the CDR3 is TGTGCCAGTAGTCCGCTGACTTTGGAAACTGAAGCTTTCTTT.

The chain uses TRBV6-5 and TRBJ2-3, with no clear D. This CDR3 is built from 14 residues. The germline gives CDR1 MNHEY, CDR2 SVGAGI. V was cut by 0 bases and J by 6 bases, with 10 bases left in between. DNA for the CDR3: TGTGCCAGCAGTTACTCGGGTTGGAGCGATACGCAGTATTTT. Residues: CASSYSGWSDTQYF.

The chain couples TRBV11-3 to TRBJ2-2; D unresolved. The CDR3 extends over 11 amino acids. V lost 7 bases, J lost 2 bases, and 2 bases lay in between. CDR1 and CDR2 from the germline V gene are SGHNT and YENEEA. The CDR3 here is CASTNTGELFF. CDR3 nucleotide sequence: TGTGCCAGCACTAACACCGGGGAGCTGTTTTTT.